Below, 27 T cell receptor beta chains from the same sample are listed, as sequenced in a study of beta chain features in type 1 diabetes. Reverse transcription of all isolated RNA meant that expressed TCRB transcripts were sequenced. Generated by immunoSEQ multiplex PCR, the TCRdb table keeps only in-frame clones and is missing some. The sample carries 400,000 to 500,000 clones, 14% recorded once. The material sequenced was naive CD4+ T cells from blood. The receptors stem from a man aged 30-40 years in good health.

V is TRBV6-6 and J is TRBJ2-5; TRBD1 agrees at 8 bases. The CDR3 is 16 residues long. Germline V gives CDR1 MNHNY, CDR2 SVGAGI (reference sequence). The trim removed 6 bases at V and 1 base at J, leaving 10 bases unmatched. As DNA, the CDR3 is TGTGCCAGCAGCCTAGGGACAGGCACAGTCCAAGAGACCCAGTACTTC. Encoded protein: CASSLGTGTVQETQYF.

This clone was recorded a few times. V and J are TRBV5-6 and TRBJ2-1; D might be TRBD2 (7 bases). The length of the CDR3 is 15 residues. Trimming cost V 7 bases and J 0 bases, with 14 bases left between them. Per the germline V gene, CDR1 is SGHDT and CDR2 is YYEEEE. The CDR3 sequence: CASLRGASSYNEQFF. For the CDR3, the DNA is TGTGCCAGCCTCCGGGGGGCTAGCTCCTACAATGAGCAGTTCTTC.

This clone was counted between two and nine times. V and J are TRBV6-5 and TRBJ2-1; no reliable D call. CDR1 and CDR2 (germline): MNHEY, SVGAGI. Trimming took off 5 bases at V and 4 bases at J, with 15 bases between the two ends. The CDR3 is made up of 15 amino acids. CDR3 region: CASSANFGRYNEQFF. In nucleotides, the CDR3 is TGTGCCAGCAGTGCAAACTTTGGTCGATACAATGAGCAGTTCTTC.

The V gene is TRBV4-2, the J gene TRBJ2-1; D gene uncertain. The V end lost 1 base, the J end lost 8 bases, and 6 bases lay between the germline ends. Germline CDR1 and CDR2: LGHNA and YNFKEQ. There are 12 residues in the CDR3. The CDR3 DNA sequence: TGTGCCAGCAGCCAAGTTTGGCATGAGCAGTTCTTC. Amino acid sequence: CASSQVWHEQFF.

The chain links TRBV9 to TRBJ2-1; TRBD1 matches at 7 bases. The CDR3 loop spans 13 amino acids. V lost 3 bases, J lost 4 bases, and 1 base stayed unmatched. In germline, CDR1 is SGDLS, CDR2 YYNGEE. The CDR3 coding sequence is TGTGCCAGCAGCGGGGACAGTTACAATGAGCAGTTCTTC. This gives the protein CASSGDSYNEQFF.

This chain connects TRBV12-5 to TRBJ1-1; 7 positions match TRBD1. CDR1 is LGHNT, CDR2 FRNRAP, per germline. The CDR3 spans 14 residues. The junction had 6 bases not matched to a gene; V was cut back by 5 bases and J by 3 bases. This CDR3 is CASGAQGGDTEAFF. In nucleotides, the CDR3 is TGTGCTAGTGGTGCCCAGGGGGGCGACACTGAAGCTTTCTTT.

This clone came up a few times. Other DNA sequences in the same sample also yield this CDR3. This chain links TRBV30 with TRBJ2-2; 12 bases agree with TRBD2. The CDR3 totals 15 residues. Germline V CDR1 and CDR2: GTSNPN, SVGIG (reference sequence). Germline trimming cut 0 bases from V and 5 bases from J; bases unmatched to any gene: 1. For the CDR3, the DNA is TGTGCCTGGAGTGTGGGGACTAGCGGGACCGGGGAGCTGTTTTTT. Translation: CAWSVGTSGTGELFF.

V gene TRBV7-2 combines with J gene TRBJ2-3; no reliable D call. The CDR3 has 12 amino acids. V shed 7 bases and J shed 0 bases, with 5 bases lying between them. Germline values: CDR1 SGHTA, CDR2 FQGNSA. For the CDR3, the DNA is TGTGCCAGCACCCCTAGCACAGATACGCAGTATTTT. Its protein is CASTPSTDTQYF.

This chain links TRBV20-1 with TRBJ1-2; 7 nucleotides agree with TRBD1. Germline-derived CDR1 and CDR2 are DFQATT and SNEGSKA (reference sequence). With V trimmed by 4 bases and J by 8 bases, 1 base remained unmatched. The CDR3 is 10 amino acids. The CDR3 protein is CSATDRGYTF. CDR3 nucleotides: TGCAGTGCTACGGACAGGGGCTACACCTTC.

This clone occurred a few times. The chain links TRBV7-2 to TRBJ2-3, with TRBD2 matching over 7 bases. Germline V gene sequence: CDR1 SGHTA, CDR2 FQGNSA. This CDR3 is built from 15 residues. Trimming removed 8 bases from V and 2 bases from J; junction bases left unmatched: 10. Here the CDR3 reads CASGRGRGDTDTQYF. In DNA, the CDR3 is TGTGCCAGCGGCCGTGGTCGGGGGGACACAGATACGCAGTATTTT.

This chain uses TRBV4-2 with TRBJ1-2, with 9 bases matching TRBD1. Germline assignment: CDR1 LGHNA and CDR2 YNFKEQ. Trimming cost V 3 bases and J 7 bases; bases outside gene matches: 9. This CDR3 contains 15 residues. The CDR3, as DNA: TGTGCCAGCAGCCAGGCTGGACAGGGGTATTTTGGCTACACCTTC. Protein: CASSQAGQGYFGYTF.

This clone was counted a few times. CDR3 in DNA: TGCAGCGTTGAAGATCTGGGGGTCCTAAAGGGAGGCTACACCTTC. This gives the protein CSVEDLGVLKGGYTF. This chain connects TRBV29-1 to TRBJ1-2; TRBD1 might be the D (5 bases). Deletions cut 0 bases from V and 8 bases from J, with 19 bases between. The CDR3 is 15 residues long. CDR1 SQVTM and CDR2 ANQGSEA come from the germline V gene.

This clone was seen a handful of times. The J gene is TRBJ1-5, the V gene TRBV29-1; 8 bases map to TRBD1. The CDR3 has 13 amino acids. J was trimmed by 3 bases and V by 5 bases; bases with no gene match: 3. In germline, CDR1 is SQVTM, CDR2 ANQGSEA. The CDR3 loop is CSVSGGLNQPQHF. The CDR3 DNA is TGCAGCGTTTCAGGGGGCCTCAATCAGCCCCAGCATTTT.

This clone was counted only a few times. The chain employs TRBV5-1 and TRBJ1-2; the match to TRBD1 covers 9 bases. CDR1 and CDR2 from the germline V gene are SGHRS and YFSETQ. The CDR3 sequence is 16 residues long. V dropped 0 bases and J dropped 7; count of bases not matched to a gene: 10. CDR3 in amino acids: CASSLVSGTGKRGYTF. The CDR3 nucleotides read TGCGCCAGCAGCTTGGTTTCTGGGACAGGGAAACGTGGCTACACCTTC.

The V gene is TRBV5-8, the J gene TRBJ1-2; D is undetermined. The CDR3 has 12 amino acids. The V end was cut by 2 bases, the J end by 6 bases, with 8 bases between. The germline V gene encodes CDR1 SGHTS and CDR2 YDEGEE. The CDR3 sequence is CASSLLRNGYTF. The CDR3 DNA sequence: TGTGCCAGCAGCTTACTTAGGAATGGCTACACCTTC.

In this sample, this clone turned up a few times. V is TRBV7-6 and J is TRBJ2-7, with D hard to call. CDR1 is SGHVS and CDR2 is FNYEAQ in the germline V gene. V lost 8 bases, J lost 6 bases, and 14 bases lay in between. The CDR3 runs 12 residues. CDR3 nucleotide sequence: TGTGCCAGCGCCCCTTTCGAGACCGAGCAGTACGTC. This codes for CASAPFETEQYV.

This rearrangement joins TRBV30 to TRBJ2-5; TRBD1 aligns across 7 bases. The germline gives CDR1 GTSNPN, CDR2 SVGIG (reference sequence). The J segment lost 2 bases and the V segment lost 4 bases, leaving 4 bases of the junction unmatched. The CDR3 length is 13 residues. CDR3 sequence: CAWTGQDQETQYF. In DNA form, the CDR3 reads TGTGCCTGGACCGGACAGGATCAAGAGACCCAGTACTTC. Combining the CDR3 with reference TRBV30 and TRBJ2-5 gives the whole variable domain SQTIHQWPATLVQPVGSPLSLECTVEGTSNPNLYWYRQAAGRGLQLLFYSVGIGQISSEVPQNLSASRPQDRQFILSSKKLLLSDSGFYLCAWTGQDQETQYFGPGTRLLVL.

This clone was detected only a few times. CDR3: CASSWGLAVDNEQFF. CDR3 DNA: TGTGCCAGCAGCTGGGGACTAGCGGTTGACAATGAGCAGTTCTTC. The chain combines TRBV5-4 with TRBJ2-1, with 11 positions matching TRBD2. This CDR3 has 15 residues. With V trimmed by 3 bases and J by 5 bases, 4 bases remained unmatched. In germline, CDR1 is SGHNT, CDR2 YYREEE (reference sequence).

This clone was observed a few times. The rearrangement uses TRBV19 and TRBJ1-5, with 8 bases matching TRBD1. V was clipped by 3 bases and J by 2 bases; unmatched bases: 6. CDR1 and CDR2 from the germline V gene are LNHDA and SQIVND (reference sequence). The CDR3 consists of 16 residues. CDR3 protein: CASSMDREGGNQPQHF. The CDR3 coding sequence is TGTGCCAGTAGTATGGACAGGGAGGGGGGCAATCAGCCCCAGCATTTT.

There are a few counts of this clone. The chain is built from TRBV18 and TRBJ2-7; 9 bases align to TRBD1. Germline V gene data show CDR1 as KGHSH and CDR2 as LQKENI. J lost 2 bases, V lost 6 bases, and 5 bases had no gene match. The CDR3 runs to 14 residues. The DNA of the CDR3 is TGTGCCAGCTCGATAGGACAGGGGACCTACGAGCAGTACGTC. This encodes CASSIGQGTYEQYV.

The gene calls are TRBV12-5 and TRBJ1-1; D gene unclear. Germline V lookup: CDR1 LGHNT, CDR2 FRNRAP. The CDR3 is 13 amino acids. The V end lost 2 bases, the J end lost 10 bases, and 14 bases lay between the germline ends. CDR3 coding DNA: TGTGCTAGTGGTTTGCTGGGCAGCAGGCGAGCTTTCTTT. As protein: CASGLLGSRRAFF.

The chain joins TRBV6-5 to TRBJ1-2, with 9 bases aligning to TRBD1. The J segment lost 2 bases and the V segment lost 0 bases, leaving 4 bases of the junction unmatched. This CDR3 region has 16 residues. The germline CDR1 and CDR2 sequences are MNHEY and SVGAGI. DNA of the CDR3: TGTGCCAGCAGTTACTCCGGGACAGGGAGGAACTATGGCTACACCTTC. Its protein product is CASSYSGTGRNYGYTF.

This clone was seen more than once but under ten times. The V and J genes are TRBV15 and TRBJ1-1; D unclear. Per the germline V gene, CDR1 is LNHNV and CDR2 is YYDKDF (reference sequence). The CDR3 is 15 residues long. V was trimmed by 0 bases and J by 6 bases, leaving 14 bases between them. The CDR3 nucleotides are TGTGCCACCAGCAGAGAGCCCGCCAGTCGGGCTGAAGCTTTCTTT. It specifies CATSREPASRAEAFF.

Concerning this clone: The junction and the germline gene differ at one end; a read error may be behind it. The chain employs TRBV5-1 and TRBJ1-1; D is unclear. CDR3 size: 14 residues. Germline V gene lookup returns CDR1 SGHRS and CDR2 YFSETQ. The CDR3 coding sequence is TGCGCCAGCAGTTTGGGCCCCCTCGACACTGAAGCTTTCTTT. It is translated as CASSLGPLDTEAFF. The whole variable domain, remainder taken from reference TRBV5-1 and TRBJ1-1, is KAGVTQTPRYLIKTRGQQVTLSCSPISGHRSVSWYQQTPGQGLQFLFEYFSETQRNKGNFPGRFSGRQFSNSRSEMNVSTLELGDSALYLCASSLGPLDTEAFFGQGTRLTVV.

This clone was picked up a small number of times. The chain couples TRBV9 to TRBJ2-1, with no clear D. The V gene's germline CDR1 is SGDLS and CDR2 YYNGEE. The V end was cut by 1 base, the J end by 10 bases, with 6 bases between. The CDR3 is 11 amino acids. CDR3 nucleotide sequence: TGTGCCAGCAGCGTATCATACGAGCAGTTCTTC. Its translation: CASSVSYEQFF.

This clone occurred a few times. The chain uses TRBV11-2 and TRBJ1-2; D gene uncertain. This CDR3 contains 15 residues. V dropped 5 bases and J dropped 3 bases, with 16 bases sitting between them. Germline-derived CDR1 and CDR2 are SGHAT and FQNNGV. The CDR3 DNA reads TGTGCCAGCAGCCCCACATTGAAGGGCGACTATGGCTACACCTTC. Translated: CASSPTLKGDYGYTF.

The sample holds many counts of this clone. The CDR3 reads CASSTSSALAGYDNEQFF. CDR3 nucleotide sequence: TGTGCCAGCAGCACGAGCTCCGCGCTAGCGGGGTACGACAATGAGCAGTTCTTC. This chain joins TRBV9 and TRBJ2-1; 9 bases map to TRBD2. V was pared by 4 bases and J by 5 bases, with 16 bases of the junction left unmatched. This CDR3 spans 18 amino acids. The germline V gene has CDR1 SGDLS and CDR2 YYNGEE.